The clone carrying this T cell receptor (beta chain) was recorded at least ten times. The data stem from a study of response to subunit inactivated influenza vaccine. Using its own MiXCR run on the RT-PCR reads, TCRdb lists one record per CDR3 protein. The profile covers 710,000 or so distinct CDR3 sequences, with less than 20% appearing a single time and under 14% taken by the ten largest. CDR3 size: 13 residues. Trimming left V 1 base short and J 13 bases short, with 14 bases between. The specimen comprised PBMCs from blood, sampled about 13 days after vaccination. This TCR came from a man in his fifties who received an inactivated influenza vaccine. The V call is TRBV12-3 or TRBV12-4, the J call TRBJ2-1; D might be TRBD2 (5 bases). The CDR3 loop reads CASSLVPNTGQFF. DNA for the CDR3: TGTGCCAGCAGTTTAGTCCCGAATACGGGACAGTTCTTC.